What follows describes a single T cell receptor beta chain. The antigen is not known. CDR1 LNHNV and CDR2 YYDKDF come from the germline V gene (reference sequence). Germline trimming cut 1 base from V and 3 bases from J; bases unmatched to any gene: 3. CDR3 length: 15 amino acids. The record originates from a study of STAT3 mutations in large granular lymphocyte leukemia. Study-wide context: Canonical activating STAT3 mutations were detected in roughly half of the longitudinally sequenced T-LGLL patients. Over half of T-LGLL patients had one or more immunosuppressive regimens. General study points: In T-cell large granular lymphocyte leukemia, about half of patients showed multiple immunodominant subclonotypes. Some patients had persisting codominant clonotypes that could mask small clones. All newly emerging clones after therapy were STAT3 wild type.

The table came from immunoSEQ multiplex PCR; TCRdb's copy has only in-frame clones and leaves some out. The sample has 15,000 or so clones, roughly four fifths seen once; the top ten hold about 8.1%. Specimen: peripheral blood mononuclear cells. The TCR originated in a man aged 45-65 years with T-cell large granular lymphocyte leukemia. Some clones in this sample may be carry-over from other donors' samples. The rearrangement uses TRBV15 and TRBJ2-1, with 7 bases lining up with TRBD2. The CDR3: CATSRGEGGYNEQFF. For the CDR3, the DNA is TGTGCCACCAGCAGAGGGGAGGGAGGCTACAATGAGCAGTTCTTC.